The entry below gives a single TCR beta chain sequence along with its context. What it recognizes is unknown. These data come from a study of PD-1 blockade in classical Hodgkin lymphoma. All the patients suffered relapse after autologous stem cell transplantation, and brentuximab vedotin exposure differed. Study-wide results and caveats: CD4+ TCR diversity climbed significantly by C4D1, unlike CD8+ TCR diversity. Relative to healthy donors, newly diagnosed patients reportedly had lower baseline TCR diversity, which was reported as lower still in relapsed/refractory patients. Repertoire differences lack defined causes, possibly disease activity or prior therapy.

The data were produced by immunoSEQ multiplex PCR, yet TCRdb's version contains in-frame clones alone and is incomplete. This table has some 100,000 clones, roughly 90% appearing once. The V gene lost 0 bases and the J gene lost 0 bases, with 3 bases spanning the gap. CDR1 is SGHDN, CDR2 FVKESK, per germline. This CDR3 is 15 amino acids long. The chain links TRBV14 to TRBJ2-6; D uncertain. This TCR was recovered from a human donor with classical Hodgkin lymphoma. This specimen consisted of peripheral blood mononuclear cells (PBMCs), obtained before the second cycle of nivolumab. The CDR3 nucleotides read TGTGCCAGCAGCCAAGATTACTCTGGGGCCAACGTCCTGACTTTC. It translates to CASSQDYSGANVLTF.